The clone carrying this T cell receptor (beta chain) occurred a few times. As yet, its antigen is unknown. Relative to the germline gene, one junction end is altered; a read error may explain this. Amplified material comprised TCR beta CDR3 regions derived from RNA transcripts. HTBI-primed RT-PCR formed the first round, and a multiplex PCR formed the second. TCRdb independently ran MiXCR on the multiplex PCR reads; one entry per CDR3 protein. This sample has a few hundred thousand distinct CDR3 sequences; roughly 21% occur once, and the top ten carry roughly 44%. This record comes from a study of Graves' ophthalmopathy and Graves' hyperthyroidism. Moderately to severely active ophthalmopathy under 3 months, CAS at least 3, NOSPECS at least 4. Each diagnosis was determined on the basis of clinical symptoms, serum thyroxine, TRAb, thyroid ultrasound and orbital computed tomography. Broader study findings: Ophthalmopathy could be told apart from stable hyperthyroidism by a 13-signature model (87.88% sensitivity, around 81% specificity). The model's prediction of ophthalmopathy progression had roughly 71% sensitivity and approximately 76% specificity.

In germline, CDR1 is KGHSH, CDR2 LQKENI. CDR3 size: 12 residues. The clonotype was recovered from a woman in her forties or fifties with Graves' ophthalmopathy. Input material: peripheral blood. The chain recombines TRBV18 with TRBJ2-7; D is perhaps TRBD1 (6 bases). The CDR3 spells CVSSPQGAEQYF. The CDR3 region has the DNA TGTGTCAGCTCACCACAGGGTGCCGAGCAGTACTTC.